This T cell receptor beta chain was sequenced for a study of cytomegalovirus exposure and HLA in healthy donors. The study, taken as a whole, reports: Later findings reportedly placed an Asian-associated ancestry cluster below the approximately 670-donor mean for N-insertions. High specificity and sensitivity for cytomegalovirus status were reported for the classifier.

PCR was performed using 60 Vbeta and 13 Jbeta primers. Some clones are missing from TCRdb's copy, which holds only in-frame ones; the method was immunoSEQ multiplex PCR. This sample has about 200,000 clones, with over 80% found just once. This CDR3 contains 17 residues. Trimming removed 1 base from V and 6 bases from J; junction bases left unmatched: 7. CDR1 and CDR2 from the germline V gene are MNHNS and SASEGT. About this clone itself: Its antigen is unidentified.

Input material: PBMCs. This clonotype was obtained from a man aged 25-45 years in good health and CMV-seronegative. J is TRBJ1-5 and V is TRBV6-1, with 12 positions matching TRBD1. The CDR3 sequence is CASSEGWDRGRSQPQHF. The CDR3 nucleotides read TGTGCCAGCAGTGAAGGGTGGGACAGGGGGCGAAGTCAGCCCCAGCATTTT.